The 20 T cell receptor beta chains in this list originate from one sample, sequenced in a study of blood T cells in healthy people across ages. Primers used in a second PCR of about 7 to 11 cycles were a sample-barcoded 5' primer and a J-beta primer mix. TCRdb passed the 5' RACE reads through MiXCR, listing each CDR3 protein once. The data hold approximately 960,000 distinct CDR3 sequences, with almost 30% observed a single time. These data also featured in a second study, about T cells of mothers and their children.

Sequencing input: blood. The receptors derive from a woman in her thirties or forties in good health.

The chain employs TRBV12-3 or TRBV12-4 and TRBJ2-2, with a weak D call TRBD2 (6 bases). The V end lost 2 bases, the J end lost 6 bases, and 13 bases lay between the germline ends. This CDR3 is 15 amino acids long. CDR3 in amino acids: CASSLRPSGAGELFF. In nucleotides, the CDR3 is TGTGCCAGCAGTTTAAGGCCGTCGGGGGCCGGGGAGCTGTTTTTT.

A few counts support this clonotype. V is TRBV2 and J is TRBJ2-5, with D perhaps given as TRBD1 or TRBD2 (5 bases each). V was shortened by 3 bases and J by 1 base, with 15 bases between the two germline ends. CDR3 length: 16 residues. Germline V gene lookup returns CDR1 SNHLY and CDR2 FYNNEI. CDR3 sequence: CASSEEARGGQETQYF. DNA of the CDR3: TGTGCCAGCAGTGAGGAGGCGAGGGGTGGCCAAGAGACCCAGTACTTC.

This sequence joins TRBV20-1 and TRBJ1-2; TRBD1 matches at 7 bases. The V gene's germline CDR1 is DFQATT and CDR2 SNEGSKA (reference sequence). This CDR3 has 15 amino acids. Losses at the gene ends were 6 bases for V and 8 bases for J; bases not matched to a gene: 18. Here the CDR3 reads CSALYRTGEMRGYTF. The CDR3 DNA is TGCAGTGCCCTGTACCGGACAGGTGAAATGAGAGGCTACACCTTC.

Remarks on this clonotype: A much larger clone sits a single nucleotide away, making a read error possible. The CDR3 nucleotides read TGCAGTGCTAGAAGACAGGATAGCTCCTACAATGAGCAGTACTTC. This sequence encodes CSARRQDSSYNEQYF. This chain connects TRBV20-1 to TRBJ2-1; tentative D call: TRBD1 (6 bases). The assigned J gene may be wrong: the sequence end matches TRBJ2-7 better. The CDR3 has 15 amino acids. From germline, CDR1 is DFQATT and CDR2 SNEGSKA (reference sequence).

CDR3 region: CASSHLLLRQGGETQYF. The CDR3 DNA is TGTGCCAGCAGCCACCTTTTGTTGCGACAGGGGGGAGAGACCCAGTACTTC. This chain uses TRBV7-2 with TRBJ2-5; 9 positions match TRBD1. Germline-derived CDR1 and CDR2 are SGHTA and FQGNSA. V lost 5 bases to trimming and J lost 4 bases; unmatched junction nucleotides: 14. The CDR3 sequence is 17 residues long.

This chain uses TRBV27 with TRBJ2-7; maybe TRBD2 (6 bases). CDR3 length: 13 amino acids. The V gene's germline CDR1 is MNHEY and CDR2 SMNVEV (reference sequence). The germline V and J ends were trimmed by 5 bases and 4 bases, with 12 bases remaining between them. The CDR3 region is CASSRLDGYEQYF. CDR3 coding DNA: TGTGCCAGCAGTAGACTAGATGGATACGAGCAGTACTTC.

This clonotype was recorded a few times. This could be a read error, since a much larger clone is one nucleotide away. V and J are TRBV5-1 and TRBJ2-1, with a possible D match to TRBD1 (8 bases). The DNA end favors TRBJ2-7, so the J call may be wrong. Germline-derived CDR1 and CDR2 are SGHRS and YFSETQ. The CDR3 has 15 residues. CDR3 protein: CASSPGQGGYNEQYF. The CDR3 DNA sequence: TGCGCCAGCAGCCCTGGACAGGGAGGGTACAATGAGCAGTACTTC.

A few counts support this clonotype. The chain is built from TRBV28 and TRBJ2-7, with D perhaps TRBD2 (5 bases). This CDR3 spans 13 amino acids. V lost 7 bases and J lost 3, with 13 bases in between. Germline CDR1 is MDHEN and CDR2 is SYDVKM. The CDR3 DNA is TGTGCCAGCACAAAAGGACTGAACTACGAGCAGTACTTC. It yields the protein CASTKGLNYEQYF. The complete variable domain, with remaining parts taken from reference TRBV28 and TRBJ2-7, reads DVKVTQSSRYLVKRTGEKVFLECVQDMDHENMFWYRQDPGLGLRLIYFSYDVKMKEKGDIPEGYSVSREKKERFSLILESASTNQTSMYLCASTKGLNYEQYFGPGTRLTVT.

This clonotype came up a few times. One end of the junction is discordant with germline, which a read error may explain. The chain joins TRBV5-6 to TRBJ2-6; D possibly corresponds to TRBD1 (5 bases). Germline CDR1 is SGHDT and CDR2 is YYEEEE. This CDR3 is 16 amino acids long. CDR3 sequence (DNA): TGTGCCAGCAGCTTGACCTATAGCTCTGGGGCCAACGTCCGGACTTTC. This gives the protein CASSLTYSSGANVRTF.

This clonotype showed up many times. V usage is TRBV10-3 and J usage is TRBJ2-1; D is ambiguous. Per germline, CDR1 ENHRY and CDR2 SYGVKD. V dropped 5 bases and J dropped 5 bases, with 4 bases sitting between them. The CDR3 runs to 11 residues. The CDR3, as DNA: TGTGCCATCAGTCCCAACAATGAGCAGTTCTTC. Its protein is CAISPNNEQFF.

This clonotype was seen more than once but under ten times. This sequence joins TRBV12-3 or TRBV12-4 and TRBJ2-1; 9 nucleotides align to TRBD2. The ends lost 7 bases at V and 13 bases at J; junction bases unmatched: 8. The CDR3 length is 12 residues. Here the CDR3 reads CASKGLAGPQFF. CDR3 nucleotides: TGTGCCAGCAAAGGGCTAGCGGGGCCTCAGTTCTTC.

Note on this clonotype: One base away lies a much larger clone, so this may be a sequencing read error. The chain is built from TRBV28 and TRBJ2-5, with no clear D. The DNA end is a closer match to TRBJ2-7, so the J assignment may be wrong. CDR1 and CDR2 from the germline V gene are MDHEN and SYDVKM. The CDR3 has 15 amino acids. This chain's CDR3 is CAGSLKLTPAYEQYF. CDR3 nucleotides: TGTGCCGGCAGTTTAAAATTGACACCCGCATACGAGCAGTACTTC.

This clonotype was seen repeatedly, ten times or more. The CDR3, as DNA: TGTGCCACCAGCAGAGATTCACTAGCGGGGGGGTTAGGGCAAGAGACCCAGTACTTC. It codes for CATSRDSLAGGLGQETQYF. The chain recombines TRBV15 with TRBJ2-5; 13 bases map to TRBD2. Germline loops: CDR1 LNHNV, CDR2 YYDKDF (reference sequence). The CDR3 has 19 amino acids. V was clipped by 0 bases and J by 2 bases; unmatched bases: 9.

This chain connects TRBV7-2 to TRBJ1-5, with D tentatively TRBD1 (5 bases). The CDR3 is made up of 15 amino acids. The V and J ends lost 1 base and 3 bases respectively, with 10 bases between them. Germline CDR1 SGHTA, CDR2 FQGNSA. The CDR3 here is CASSLDRQPNQPQHF. The CDR3, as DNA: TGTGCCAGCAGCTTAGACCGACAGCCCAATCAGCCCCAGCATTTT.

This chain links TRBV4-1 with TRBJ2-4; D might be TRBD2 (6 bases). This CDR3 contains 17 residues. V was shortened by 2 bases and J by 1 base, with 15 bases between the two germline ends. CDR1 and CDR2 from the germline V gene are MGHRA and YSYEKL. The CDR3 DNA is TGCGCCAGCAGCCAACCGGCTCTCCGGGGGGCCAAAAACATTCAGTACTTC. Translation gives CASSQPALRGAKNIQYF.

The V gene is TRBV10-3, the J gene TRBJ2-3; 8 bases agree with TRBD1. The germline V gene encodes CDR1 ENHRY and CDR2 SYGVKD. The CDR3 is 17 residues long. The J segment lost 5 bases and the V segment lost 0 bases, leaving 10 bases of the junction unmatched. The CDR3 protein is CAISESFGAGGVDTQYF. CDR3 coding DNA: TGTGCCATCAGTGAGTCGTTCGGAGCAGGGGGCGTAGATACGCAGTATTTT.

V is TRBV3-1 and J is TRBJ2-1; 7 positions agree with TRBD1. Trimming took 8 bases from V and 10 from J; bases not matched to a gene: 11. In germline, CDR1 is LGHDT, CDR2 YNNKEL (reference sequence). The CDR3 runs to 13 residues. Written as DNA, the CDR3 is TGTGCCAGCCGATCCTCCACAGGGGACGAGCAGTTCTTC. Residues: CASRSSTGDEQFF.

This clonotype was picked up many times. The rearrangement joins TRBV11-3 to TRBJ1-1, with D possibly being TRBD1 (5 bases). This CDR3 comprises 14 residues. Germline V lookup: CDR1 SGHNT, CDR2 YENEEA. The V gene lost 8 bases and the J gene lost 3 bases, with 16 bases spanning the gap. The CDR3 here is CASSKGRVDTEAFF. The CDR3 region has the DNA TGTGCCAGCTCCAAGGGGCGAGTGGACACTGAAGCTTTCTTT.

At least ten counts were recorded for this clonotype. The CDR3 DNA sequence: TGTGCCAGCACCCATGGCGGGGCGAGCTCCTACGAGCAGTACTTC. This encodes CASTHGGASSYEQYF. The chain couples TRBV12-3 or TRBV12-4 to TRBJ2-7, with a tentative D call TRBD2 (6 bases). V shed 7 bases and J shed 0 bases, with 16 bases lying between them. The CDR3 has 15 residues.

This clonotype was found many times. This chain uses TRBV20-1 with TRBJ2-7, with no clear D. Trimming removed 2 bases at V and 6 bases at J, with 11 bases between. Germline CDR1 and CDR2: DFQATT and SNEGSKA (reference sequence). The CDR3 extends over 12 amino acids. The CDR3 here is CSARQAPGEQYF. The CDR3 coding sequence is TGCAGTGCTAGACAGGCCCCCGGCGAGCAGTACTTC.